This T cell receptor (beta chain) is from a study of graft-versus-host responses after intestinal transplantation. Germline CDR1 reads SGDLS; CDR2 reads YYNGEE. The CDR3 has 16 residues. V lost 0 bases to trimming and J lost 3 bases; unmatched junction nucleotides: 5. The protocol was immunoSEQ multiplex PCR, while the TCRdb copy is restricted to in-frame clones and leaves out a portion. This sample has about 82,000 clones, with about nine tenths found just once. As concerns this clone: Its cognate antigen is unknown.

This material consisted of unstimulated CD4+ T cells sorted from spleen or lymph node cells, taken before intestinal transplant. The V call is TRBV9, the J call TRBJ1-2, with TRBD1 identical over 10 bases. The TCR originated in a human donor who received an intestinal transplant. The CDR3 DNA reads as TGTGCCAGCAGCGTAGTCCCAGGACAGGGGGACTATGGCTACACCTTC. This encodes CASSVVPGQGDYGYTF.